This T cell receptor beta chain derives from a study of shared clonotypes between healthy human individuals. Notes on the study in general: Between several donors, naive CD4 clonotypes were shared at a level of about 5%.

Each PCR replicate from the sorted subsets contained around 0.2 ug DNA, which is 25,000 to 30,000 T cell genomes. Assay: immunoSEQ multiplex PCR; the TCRdb copy retains only in-frame clones and omits some. This table has hundreds of thousands of clones, approximately 95% appearing once. Germline CDR1 and CDR2: MNHEY and SVGAGI. Trimming removed 2 bases from V and 7 bases from J, with 15 bases in between. CDR3 length: 15 residues. As defined, naive CD8 cells were CD45RO-negative and positively selected for CCR7, with terminally differentiated effector memory CD45RA+ cells excluded. Note on this clone: Its antigen is still unknown.

The sequence came from a young woman in good health. The genes are TRBV6-5 and TRBJ1-5; D is uncertain. The source material was naive CD8+ T cells sorted from blood. The CDR3 nucleotides read TGTGCCAGCAGTTACGACGTACGGTCCCACCAGCCCCAGCATTTT. It translates to CASSYDVRSHQPQHF.